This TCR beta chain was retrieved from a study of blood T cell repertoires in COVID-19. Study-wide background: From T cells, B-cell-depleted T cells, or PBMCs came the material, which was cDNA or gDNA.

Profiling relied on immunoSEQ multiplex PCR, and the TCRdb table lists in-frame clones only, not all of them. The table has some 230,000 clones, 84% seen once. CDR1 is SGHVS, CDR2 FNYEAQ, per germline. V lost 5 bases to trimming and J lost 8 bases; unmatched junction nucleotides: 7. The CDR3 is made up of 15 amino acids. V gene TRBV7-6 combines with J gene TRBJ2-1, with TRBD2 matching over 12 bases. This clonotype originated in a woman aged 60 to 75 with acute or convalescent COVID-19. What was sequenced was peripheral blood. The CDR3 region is CASSPGLAGLDEQFF. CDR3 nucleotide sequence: TGTGCCAGCAGCCCGGGACTAGCGGGTCTCGATGAGCAGTTCTTC.